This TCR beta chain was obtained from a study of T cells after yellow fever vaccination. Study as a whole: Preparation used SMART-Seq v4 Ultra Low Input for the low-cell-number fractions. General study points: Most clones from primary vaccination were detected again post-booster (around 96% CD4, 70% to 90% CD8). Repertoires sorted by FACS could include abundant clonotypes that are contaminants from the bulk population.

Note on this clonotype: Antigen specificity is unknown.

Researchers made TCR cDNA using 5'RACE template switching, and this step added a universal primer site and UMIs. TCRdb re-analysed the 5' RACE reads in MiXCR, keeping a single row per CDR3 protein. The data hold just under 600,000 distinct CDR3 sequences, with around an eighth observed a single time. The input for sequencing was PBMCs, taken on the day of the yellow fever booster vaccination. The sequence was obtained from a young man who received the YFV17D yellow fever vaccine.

CDR3: CASSPRGGDTGELFF. The CDR3 DNA follows: TGTGCCAGCTCACCGCGAGGAGGGGACACCGGGGAGCTGTTTTTT. The V gene is TRBV18, the J gene TRBJ2-2; TRBD2 might be the D (6 bases). The CDR3 is 15 residues long. The germline V and J ends were trimmed by 3 bases and 3 bases, with 11 bases remaining between them. The germline gives CDR1 KGHSH, CDR2 LQKENI.